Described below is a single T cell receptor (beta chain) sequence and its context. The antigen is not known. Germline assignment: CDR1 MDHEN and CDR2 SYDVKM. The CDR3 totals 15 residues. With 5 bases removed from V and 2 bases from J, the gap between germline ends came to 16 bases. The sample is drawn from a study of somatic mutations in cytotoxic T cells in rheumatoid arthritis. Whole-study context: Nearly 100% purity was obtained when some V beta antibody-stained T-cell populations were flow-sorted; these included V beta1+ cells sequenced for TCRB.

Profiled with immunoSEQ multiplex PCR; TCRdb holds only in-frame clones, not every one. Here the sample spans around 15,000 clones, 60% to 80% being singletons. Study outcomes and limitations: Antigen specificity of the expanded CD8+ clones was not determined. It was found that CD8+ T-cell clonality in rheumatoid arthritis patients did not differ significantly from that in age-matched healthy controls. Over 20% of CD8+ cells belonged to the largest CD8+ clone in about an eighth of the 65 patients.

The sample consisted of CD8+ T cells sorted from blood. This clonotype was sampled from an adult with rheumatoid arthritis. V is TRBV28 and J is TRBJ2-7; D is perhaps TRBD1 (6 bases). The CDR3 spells CASSDWTALTYEQYF. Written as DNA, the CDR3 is TGTGCCAGCAGTGACTGGACAGCTCTCACCTACGAGCAGTACTTC. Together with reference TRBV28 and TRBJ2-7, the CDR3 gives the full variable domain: DVKVTQSSRYLVKRTGEKVFLECVQDMDHENMFWYRQDPGLGLRLIYFSYDVKMKEKGDIPEGYSVSREKKERFSLILESASTNQTSMYLCASSDWTALTYEQYFGPGTRLTVT.